The 14 T cell receptor beta chains below were found in one sample sequenced in a study of early T cells in non-severe SARS-CoV-2 infection. TCRdb itself ran the 5' RACE reads through MiXCR, one entry per CDR3 protein. The profile shows approximately 70,000 distinct CDR3 sequences, about 11% of them singletons. Source material: whole blood. These TCRs come from an adult who was a healthcare worker with PCR-confirmed SARS-CoV-2 infection or an uninfected control (not recorded which).

The chain couples TRBV11-2 to TRBJ1-1; weak D call: TRBD1 (5 bases). The length of the CDR3 is 15 residues. Per the germline V gene, CDR1 is SGHAT and CDR2 is FQNNGV. Trimming pared 5 bases from V and 1 base from J, leaving 14 bases between. The CDR3 DNA reads as TGTGCCAGCAGCCGGATGGGACTGGCGAACACTGAAGCTTTCTTT. It yields the protein CASSRMGLANTEAFF.

The chain couples TRBV7-9 to TRBJ2-6; TRBD1 matches 8 bases. Germline CDR1 reads SEHNR; CDR2 reads FQNEAQ (reference sequence). The junction had 11 bases not matched to a gene; V was cut back by 5 bases and J by 2 bases. This CDR3 contains 18 residues. CDR3 DNA: TGTGCCAGCAGCCTCCGGGACAGGTCTCTTACTGGGGCCAACGTCCTGACTTTC. Translating gives CASSLRDRSLTGANVLTF.

This clonotype was observed many times. The J gene is TRBJ2-5, the V gene TRBV5-1; 7 bases are shared with TRBD1. The ends lost 3 bases at V and 3 bases at J; junction bases unmatched: 8. This CDR3 comprises 15 residues. Germline-derived CDR1 and CDR2 are SGHRS and YFSETQ. CDR3 nucleotide sequence: TGCGCCAGCAGCTCCGGGACAGCGAACGAAGAGACCCAGTACTTC. Translated: CASSSGTANEETQYF.

This clonotype was seen ten or more times. The chain employs TRBV20-1 and TRBJ2-5, with unresolved D. With 1 base removed from V and 0 bases from J, the gap between germline ends came to 3 bases. The germline gives CDR1 DFQATT, CDR2 SNEGSKA (reference sequence). The CDR3 has 12 amino acids. The CDR3 is CSARADQETQYF. The CDR3 coding sequence is TGCAGTGCTAGAGCAGACCAAGAGACCCAGTACTTC.

The rearrangement links TRBV5-8 to TRBJ1-3, with D unclear. V gave up 4 bases and J gave up 5 bases, with 7 bases separating them. CDR3 length equals 12 residues. The germline gives CDR1 SGHTS, CDR2 YDEGEE. The CDR3 reads CASSPLRNTIYF. CDR3 coding DNA: TGTGCCAGCAGCCCCCTGAGAAACACCATATATTTT.

This clonotype was seen a few times. The chain recombines TRBV5-1 with TRBJ2-3; 10 bases align to TRBD2. The J segment lost 2 bases and the V segment lost 4 bases, leaving 7 bases of the junction unmatched. Germline lookup yields CDR1 SGHRS and CDR2 YFSETQ. The CDR3 totals 16 residues. For the CDR3, the DNA is TGCGCCAGCAGCAACCCTAGCGGGGGAGCCACAGATACGCAGTATTTT. Translation: CASSNPSGGATDTQYF.

This clonotype was recorded many times. The J gene is TRBJ2-5, the V gene TRBV7-2, with D unclear. V gave up 1 base and J gave up 6 bases, with 9 bases separating them. This CDR3 comprises 13 residues. CDR1 and CDR2 (germline): SGHTA, FQGNSA. CDR3 protein: CASSLGGRKTQYF. The CDR3 nucleotides read TGTGCCAGCAGCTTAGGAGGCCGAAAGACCCAGTACTTC.

This clonotype was seen many times. The genes are TRBV5-6 and TRBJ1-2, with no clear D. The CDR3 is 15 amino acids. CDR1 and CDR2 (germline): SGHDT, YYEEEE. The V and J ends lost 0 bases and 1 base respectively, with 10 bases between them. The CDR3 DNA sequence: TGTGCCAGCAGCTTGGAGCCGGGGTTTAACTATGGCTACACCTTC. Translation: CASSLEPGFNYGYTF.

This clonotype was picked up a small number of times. The chain uses TRBV29-1 and TRBJ2-2; D might be TRBD1 (6 bases). The V gene's germline CDR1 is SQVTM and CDR2 ANQGSEA. The V and J ends lost 5 bases and 3 bases respectively, with 13 bases between them. The CDR3 contains 14 residues. The DNA for the CDR3 is TGCAGCGTTTATCACAGGGTGGACACCGGGGAGCTGTTTTTT. Its protein product is CSVYHRVDTGELFF.

This clonotype has just a few counts. V usage is TRBV19 and J usage is TRBJ2-7; D is uncertain. The CDR3 spans 12 residues. Trimming removed 10 bases from V and 3 bases from J, with 13 bases in between. The germline V gene encodes CDR1 LNHDA and CDR2 SQIVND (reference sequence). As DNA, the CDR3 is TGTGCCACCGCGTCCGGAGTCTACGAGCAGTACTTC. Amino acids: CATASGVYEQYF.

There are a few counts of this clonotype. The rearrangement links TRBV29-1 to TRBJ2-7, with 10 bases identical to TRBD2. V was pared by 2 bases and J by 2 bases, with 3 bases of the junction left unmatched. The length of the CDR3 is 14 residues. Germline CDR1 is SQVTM and CDR2 is ANQGSEA. In DNA form, the CDR3 reads TGCAGCGTTGAATCGCTAGCGGGAGCCTACGAGCAGTACTTC. Translation gives CSVESLAGAYEQYF.

V and J are TRBV6-2 or TRBV6-3 and TRBJ2-7; D call uncertain. Trimming cost V 6 bases and J 0 bases, with 15 bases left between them. This CDR3 comprises 15 residues. CDR1 MNHEY and CDR2 SVGEGT come from the germline V gene. The CDR3 nucleotides read TGTGCCAGCAGACCAACCCGGGTGAGCTCCTACGAGCAGTACTTC. Its translation: CASRPTRVSSYEQYF.

This clonotype was seen at least ten times. The chain uses TRBV12-3 or TRBV12-4 and TRBJ2-2; 9 bases fit TRBD1. The CDR3 consists of 12 residues. The V and J ends lost 5 bases and 15 bases, in that order; junction bases with no gene match: 7. CDR3 residues: CASSLGTGKMFF. CDR3 sequence (DNA): TGTGCCAGCAGTCTTGGGACAGGGAAGATGTTTTTT.

Many counts were recorded for this clonotype. This rearrangement joins TRBV5-8 to TRBJ2-2; D might be TRBD2 (5 bases). Trimming took off 0 bases at V and 7 bases at J, with 10 bases between the two ends. The germline V gene has CDR1 SGHTS and CDR2 YDEGEE. This CDR3 comprises 14 residues. CDR3 sequence reads: CASSLGWRIGELFF. In nucleotides, the CDR3 is TGTGCCAGCAGCTTGGGCTGGAGGATCGGGGAGCTGTTTTTT.